Each of the 19 T cell receptor beta chains below was sequenced from the same sample in a study of cytomegalovirus exposure and HLA in healthy donors. The study ran its PCR with 60 Vbeta and 13 Jbeta primers. Profiling relied on immunoSEQ multiplex PCR, and the TCRdb table lists in-frame clones only, not all of them. The table records 150,000 to 200,000 clones, roughly three quarters of them present only once. The sequencing input was PBMCs. The source is a male donor in good health and CMV-seronegative.

This clone was detected only once. This chain links TRBV10-1 with TRBJ1-1; D possibly corresponds to TRBD1 (5 bases). Trimming pared 6 bases from V and 7 bases from J, leaving 12 bases between. The germline gives CDR1 WNHNN, CDR2 SYGVQD (reference sequence). This CDR3 contains 12 residues. CDR3 bases: TGCGCCAGCAGCGCCTCAGGGATTGAAGCTTTCTTT. As protein: CASSASGIEAFF.

The chain employs TRBV2 and TRBJ2-5; TRBD1 aligns across 10 bases. CDR1 and CDR2 (germline): SNHLY, FYNNEI. Germline trimming cut 8 bases from V and 5 bases from J; bases unmatched to any gene: 5. This CDR3 has 13 amino acids. CDR3: CASGTGQGETQYF. CDR3 nucleotides: TGTGCCAGCGGAACGGGACAGGGGGAGACCCAGTACTTC.

V usage is TRBV18 and J usage is TRBJ2-1; 15 nucleotides agree with TRBD2. The trim removed 4 bases at V and 8 bases at J, leaving 9 bases unmatched. The germline gives CDR1 KGHSH, CDR2 LQKENI. The CDR3 contains 17 residues. The CDR3 coding sequence is TGTGCCAGCTCACTTGGACTAGCGGGAGGGCCAGGGGATGAGCAGTTCTTC. As protein: CASSLGLAGGPGDEQFF.

V gene TRBV19 combines with J gene TRBJ1-5; no clear D. This CDR3 has 15 amino acids. Trimming stripped 3 bases from V and 4 bases from J, with 13 bases between. Germline assignment: CDR1 LNHDA and CDR2 SQIVND (reference sequence). CDR3 in DNA: TGTGCCAGTAGTATCGCAGAGCGGGCAAATCAGCCCCAGCATTTT. Amino acids: CASSIAERANQPQHF. The variable domain in full, with the rest retrieved from reference TRBV19 and TRBJ1-5, is DGGITQSPKYLFRKEGQNVTLSCEQNLNHDAMYWYRQDPGQGLRLIYYSQIVNDFQKGDIAEGYSVSREKKESFPLTVTSAQKNPTAFYLCASSIAERANQPQHFGDGTRLSIL.

The genes are TRBV28 and TRBJ2-3; possibly TRBD1 for D (6 bases). CDR3 length: 14 residues. The germline CDR1 and CDR2 sequences are MDHEN and SYDVKM. V was trimmed by 7 bases and J by 1 base, leaving 12 bases between them. The DNA for the CDR3 is TGTGCCAGCAAGCAGGGGTCCCGCACAGATACGCAGTATTTT. It specifies CASKQGSRTDTQYF.

The V call is TRBV9, the J call TRBJ2-1; D remains ambiguous. The CDR3 is 16 residues long. With 4 bases removed from V and 2 bases from J, the gap between germline ends came to 16 bases. The germline V gene encodes CDR1 SGDLS and CDR2 YYNGEE. The CDR3 DNA is TGTGCCAGCAGCTCCCAAGCGCCTCAGACCTACAATGAGCAGTTCTTC. Amino acids: CASSSQAPQTYNEQFF.

The chain is built from TRBV29-1 and TRBJ2-1, with 16 positions matching TRBD2. Per the germline V gene, CDR1 is SQVTM and CDR2 is ANQGSEA. The trim removed 3 bases at V and 9 bases at J, leaving 5 bases unmatched. CDR3 size: 15 residues. The DNA for the CDR3 is TGCAGCGTTGATGTGGGACTAGCGGGAGGGGGTGAGCAGTTCTTC. Translated, it gives CSVDVGLAGGGEQFF.

The gene calls are TRBV6-1 and TRBJ2-2, with TRBD1 matching 10 bases. Germline values: CDR1 MNHNS, CDR2 SASEGT. V was pared by 11 bases and J by 5 bases, with 8 bases of the junction left unmatched. This CDR3 contains 14 residues. CDR3 amino acids: CALTGDRGTGELFF. CDR3 bases: TGTGCCCTCACCGGGGACAGGGGTACCGGGGAGCTGTTTTTT.

This chain joins TRBV5-1 and TRBJ1-5, with 7 bases matching TRBD1. V was clipped by 4 bases and J by 7 bases; unmatched bases: 11. The CDR3 extends over 15 amino acids. CDR1 and CDR2 (germline): SGHRS, YFSETQ. CDR3: CASSPNPTGNQPQHF. The CDR3 DNA reads TGCGCCAGCAGCCCAAACCCGACAGGGAACCAGCCCCAGCATTTT.

The V gene is TRBV11-3, the J gene TRBJ2-1, with 9 nucleotides matching TRBD2. Germline CDR1 reads SGHNT; CDR2 reads YENEEA. V gave up 5 bases and J gave up 2 bases; unmatched junction bases: 4. This CDR3 is built from 15 residues. This chain's CDR3 is CASSKLAGAYNEQFF. CDR3 DNA: TGTGCCAGCAGCAAACTAGCGGGTGCCTACAATGAGCAGTTCTTC.

This sequence joins TRBV9 and TRBJ2-3, with 10 nucleotides matching TRBD2. The germline CDR1 and CDR2 sequences are SGDLS and YYNGEE. This CDR3 is built from 16 residues. Trimming at V came to 1 base and at J to 4 bases, leaving 6 bases not matched to a gene. Here the CDR3 reads CASSVRASGSADTQYF. The DNA of the CDR3 is TGTGCCAGCAGCGTAAGGGCTAGCGGGAGCGCAGATACGCAGTATTTT. Full variable domain (remainder filled in from reference TRBV9 and TRBJ2-3): DSGVTQTPKHLITATGQRVTLRCSPRSGDLSVYWYQQSLDQGLQFLIQYYNGEERAKGNILERFSAQQFPDLHSELNLSSLELGDSALYFCASSVRASGSADTQYFGPGTRLTVL.

This clone was seen just once. V usage is TRBV28 and J usage is TRBJ1-1, with no clear D. From germline, CDR1 is MDHEN and CDR2 SYDVKM. Trimming pared 6 bases from V and 2 bases from J, leaving 7 bases between. This CDR3 is built from 12 residues. CDR3 sequence (DNA): TGTGCCAGCAGGGAGGATAACACTGAAGCTTTCTTT. This sequence encodes CASREDNTEAFF.

V and J are TRBV27 and TRBJ1-1; no clear D gene. This CDR3 spans 13 amino acids. Germline CDR1 MNHEY, CDR2 SMNVEV (reference sequence). V was shortened by 5 bases and J by 6 bases, with 13 bases between the two germline ends. This CDR3 is CASSERLRSEAFF. The CDR3 nucleotides are TGTGCCAGCAGTGAGCGGTTGAGGTCTGAAGCTTTCTTT.

The genes are TRBV7-2 and TRBJ1-2, with a possible D match to TRBD1 (6 bases). The CDR3 totals 17 residues. CDR1 is SGHTA and CDR2 is FQGNSA in the germline V gene. V was shortened by 1 base and J by 1 base, with 16 bases between the two germline ends. The CDR3 sequence: CASSLVGAMSFNYGYTF. The DNA of the CDR3 is TGTGCCAGCAGCTTAGTGGGGGCCATGAGCTTTAACTATGGCTACACCTTC.

V and J are TRBV6-1 and TRBJ2-3; no clear D gene. CDR3 length: 15 residues. Germline V CDR1 and CDR2: MNHNS, SASEGT. Trimming left V 2 bases short and J 1 base short, with 10 bases between. CDR3 sequence: CASSEPASRTDTQYF. The CDR3 DNA reads TGTGCCAGCAGTGAACCTGCCAGTCGCACAGATACGCAGTATTTT.

This clone was counted only a few times. The chain combines TRBV15 with TRBJ1-5; TRBD1 matches at 7 bases. The V and J ends lost 3 bases and 0 bases, in that order; junction bases with no gene match: 2. Germline V gene lookup returns CDR1 LNHNV and CDR2 YYDKDF (reference sequence). The CDR3 is made up of 15 amino acids. CDR3 loop: CATSRGQLSNQPQHF. The DNA of the CDR3 is TGTGCCACCAGCAGGGGACAGCTTAGCAATCAGCCCCAGCATTTT. Complete variable domain (other parts from reference TRBV15 and TRBJ1-5): DAMVIQNPRYQVTQFGKPVTLSCSQTLNHNVMYWYQQKSSQAPKLLFHYYDKDFNNEADTPDNFQSRRPNTSFCFLDIRSPGLGDTAMYLCATSRGQLSNQPQHFGDGTRLSIL.

The chain combines TRBV20-1 with TRBJ1-1; perhaps TRBD1 as D (6 bases). CDR1 is DFQATT and CDR2 is SNEGSKA in the germline V gene (reference sequence). V lost 1 base, J lost 8 bases, and 8 bases lay in between. The CDR3 has 11 amino acids. The CDR3 sequence is CSARGTGEAFF. As DNA, the CDR3 is TGCAGTGCTAGAGGTACAGGGGAAGCTTTCTTT.

The J gene is TRBJ2-1, the V gene TRBV9; 7 nucleotides line up with TRBD2. The CDR3 length is 15 residues. The germline V gene has CDR1 SGDLS and CDR2 YYNGEE. Unmatched junction bases numbered 15, after V lost 6 bases and J lost 9 bases. CDR3 bases: TGTGCCAGCACCCTCCCTCGGACTAGTTCTAGTGAGCAGTTCTTC. Its translation: CASTLPRTSSSEQFF.

The chain has TRBV6-6 and TRBJ1-1, with D perhaps matching TRBD1 (6 bases). The CDR3 consists of 14 residues. CDR1 is MNHNY, CDR2 SVGAGI, per germline (reference sequence). Trimming left V 6 bases short and J 0 bases short, with 11 bases between. As DNA, the CDR3 is TGTGCCAGCAGGGTGCAGGGGATGAACACTGAAGCTTTCTTT. Translating it yields CASRVQGMNTEAFF.